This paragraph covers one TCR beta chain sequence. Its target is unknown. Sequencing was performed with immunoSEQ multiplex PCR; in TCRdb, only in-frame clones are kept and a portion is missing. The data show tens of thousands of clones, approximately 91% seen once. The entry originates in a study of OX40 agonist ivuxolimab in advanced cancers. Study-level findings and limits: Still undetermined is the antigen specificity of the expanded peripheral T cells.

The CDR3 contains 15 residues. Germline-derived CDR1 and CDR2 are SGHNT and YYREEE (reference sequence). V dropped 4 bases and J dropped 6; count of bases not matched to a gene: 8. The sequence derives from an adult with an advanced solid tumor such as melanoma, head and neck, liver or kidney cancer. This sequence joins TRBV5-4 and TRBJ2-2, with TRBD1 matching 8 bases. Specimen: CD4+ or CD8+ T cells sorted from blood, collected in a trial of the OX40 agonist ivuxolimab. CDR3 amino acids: CASSPPDRAAGELFF. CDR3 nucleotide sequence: TGTGCCAGCAGCCCCCCGGACAGGGCGGCCGGGGAGCTGTTTTTT. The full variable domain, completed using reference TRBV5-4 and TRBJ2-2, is ETGVTQSPTHLIKTRGQQVTLRCSSQSGHNTVSWYQQALGQGPQFIFQYYREEENGRGNFPPRFSGLQFPNYSSELNVNALELDDSALYLCASSPPDRAAGELFFGEGSRLTVL.